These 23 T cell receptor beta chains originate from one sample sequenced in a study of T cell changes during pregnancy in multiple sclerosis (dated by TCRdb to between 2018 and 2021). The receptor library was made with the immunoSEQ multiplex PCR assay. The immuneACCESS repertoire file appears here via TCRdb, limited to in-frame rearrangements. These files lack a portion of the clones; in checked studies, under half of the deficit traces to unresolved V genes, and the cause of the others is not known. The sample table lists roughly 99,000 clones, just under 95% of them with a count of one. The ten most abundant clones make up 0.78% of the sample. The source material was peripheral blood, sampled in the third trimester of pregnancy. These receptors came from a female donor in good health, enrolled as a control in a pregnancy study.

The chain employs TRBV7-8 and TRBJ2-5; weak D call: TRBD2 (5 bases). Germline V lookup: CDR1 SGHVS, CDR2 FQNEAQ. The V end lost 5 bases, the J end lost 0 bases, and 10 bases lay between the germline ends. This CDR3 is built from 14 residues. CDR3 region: CASSPRGHQETQYF. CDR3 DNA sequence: TGTGCCAGCAGCCCTCGCGGGCACCAAGAGACCCAGTACTTC.

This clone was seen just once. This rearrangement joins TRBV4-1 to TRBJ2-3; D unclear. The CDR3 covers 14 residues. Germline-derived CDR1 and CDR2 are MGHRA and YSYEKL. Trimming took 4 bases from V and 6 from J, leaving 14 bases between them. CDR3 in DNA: TGCGCCAGCAGCCCTATTCAAACCAGGGATACGCAGTATTTT. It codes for CASSPIQTRDTQYF.

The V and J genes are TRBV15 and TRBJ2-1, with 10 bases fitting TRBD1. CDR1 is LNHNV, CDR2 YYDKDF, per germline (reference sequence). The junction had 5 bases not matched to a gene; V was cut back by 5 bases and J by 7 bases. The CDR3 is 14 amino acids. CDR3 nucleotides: TGTGCCACCAGCCCCCGGACAGGGGGGAATGAGCAGTTCTTC. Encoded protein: CATSPRTGGNEQFF.

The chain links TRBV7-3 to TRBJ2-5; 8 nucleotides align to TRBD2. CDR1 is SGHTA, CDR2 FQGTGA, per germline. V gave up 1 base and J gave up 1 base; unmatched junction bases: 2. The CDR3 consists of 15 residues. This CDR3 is CASSLNGGVQETQYF. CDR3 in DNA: TGTGCCAGCAGCTTAAACGGGGGGGTCCAAGAGACCCAGTACTTC.

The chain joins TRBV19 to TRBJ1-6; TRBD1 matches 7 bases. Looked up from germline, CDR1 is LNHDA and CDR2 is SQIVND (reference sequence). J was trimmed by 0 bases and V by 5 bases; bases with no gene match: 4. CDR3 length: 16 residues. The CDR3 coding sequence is TGTGCCAGTAGTCCGGACAGGAGCTCCTATAATTCACCCCTCCACTTT. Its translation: CASSPDRSSYNSPLHF.

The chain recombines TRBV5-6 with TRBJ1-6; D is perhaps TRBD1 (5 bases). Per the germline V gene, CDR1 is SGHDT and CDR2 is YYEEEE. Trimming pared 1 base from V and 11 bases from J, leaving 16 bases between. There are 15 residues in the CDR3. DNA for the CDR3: TGTGCCAGCAGCTTGACAGGTATGGTCGCTGCACCCCTCCACTTT. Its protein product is CASSLTGMVAAPLHF.

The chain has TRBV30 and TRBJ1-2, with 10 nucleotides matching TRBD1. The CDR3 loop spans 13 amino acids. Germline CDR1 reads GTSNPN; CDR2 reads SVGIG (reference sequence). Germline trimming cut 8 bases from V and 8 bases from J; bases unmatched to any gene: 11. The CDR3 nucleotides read TGTGCCGGATGGACAGGGGGTTTTGCGGGCTACACCTTC. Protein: CAGWTGGFAGYTF.

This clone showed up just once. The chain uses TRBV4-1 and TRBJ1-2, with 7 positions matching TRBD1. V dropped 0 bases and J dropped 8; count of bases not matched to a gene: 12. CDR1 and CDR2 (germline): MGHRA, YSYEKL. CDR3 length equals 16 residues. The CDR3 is CASSQDSGTVARGYTF. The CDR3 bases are TGCGCCAGCAGCCAAGATAGCGGGACAGTGGCTAGGGGCTACACCTTC.

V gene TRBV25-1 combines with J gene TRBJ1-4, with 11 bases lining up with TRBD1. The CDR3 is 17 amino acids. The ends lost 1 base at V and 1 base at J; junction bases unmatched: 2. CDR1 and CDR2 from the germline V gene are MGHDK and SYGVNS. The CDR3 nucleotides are TGTGCCAGCAGTGAATGGGGACAGGGGGTAACTAATGAAAAACTGTTTTTT. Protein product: CASSEWGQGVTNEKLFF.

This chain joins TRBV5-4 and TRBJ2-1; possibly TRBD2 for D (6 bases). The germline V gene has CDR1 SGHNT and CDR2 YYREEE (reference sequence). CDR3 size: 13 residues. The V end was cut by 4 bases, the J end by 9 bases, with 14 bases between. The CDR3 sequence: CASSAASSVEQFF. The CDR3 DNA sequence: TGTGCCAGCAGCGCAGCTTCTAGCGTTGAGCAGTTCTTC.

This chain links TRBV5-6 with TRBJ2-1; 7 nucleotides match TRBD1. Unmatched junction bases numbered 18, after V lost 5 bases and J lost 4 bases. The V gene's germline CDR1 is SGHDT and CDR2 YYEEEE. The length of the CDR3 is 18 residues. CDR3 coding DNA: TGTGCCAGCAGTACCACCCCGGCCGGGACAGAGATATACAATGAGCAGTTCTTC. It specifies CASSTTPAGTEIYNEQFF.

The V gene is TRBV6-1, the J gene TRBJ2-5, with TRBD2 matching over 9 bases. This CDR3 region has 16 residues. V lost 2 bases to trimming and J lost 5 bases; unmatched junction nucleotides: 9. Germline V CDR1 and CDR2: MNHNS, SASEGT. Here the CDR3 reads CASSETAGGLWETQYF. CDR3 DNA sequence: TGTGCCAGCAGTGAAACGGCGGGGGGGCTGTGGGAGACCCAGTACTTC.

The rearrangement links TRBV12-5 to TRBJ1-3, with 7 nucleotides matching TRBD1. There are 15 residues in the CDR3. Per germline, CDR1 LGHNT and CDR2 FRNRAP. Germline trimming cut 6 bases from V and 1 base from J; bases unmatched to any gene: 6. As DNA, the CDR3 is TGTGCTAGTGGCCCAGTGACAGGGTCTGGAAACACCATATATTTT. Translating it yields CASGPVTGSGNTIYF. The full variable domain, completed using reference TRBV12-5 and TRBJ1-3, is DARVTQTPRHKVTEMGQEVTMRCQPILGHNTVFWYRQTMMQGLELLAYFRNRAPLDDSGMPKDRFSAEMPDATLATLKIQPSEPRDSAVYFCASGPVTGSGNTIYFGEGSWLTVV.

The CDR3 bases are TGTGCCAGCAGCGTAGATAGCGGGGTTCAAAATGAGCAGTTCTTC. It translates to CASSVDSGVQNEQFF. The chain is built from TRBV9 and TRBJ2-1, with 8 bases aligning to TRBD2. The CDR3 is 15 residues long. CDR1 is SGDLS and CDR2 is YYNGEE in the germline V gene. V was pared by 0 bases and J by 7 bases, with 6 bases of the junction left unmatched.

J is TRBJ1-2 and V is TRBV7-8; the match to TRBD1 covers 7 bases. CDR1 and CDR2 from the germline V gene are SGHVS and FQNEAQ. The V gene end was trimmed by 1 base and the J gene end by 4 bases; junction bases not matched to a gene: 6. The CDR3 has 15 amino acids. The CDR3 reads CASSLVKGAGYGYTF. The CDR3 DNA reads TGTGCCAGCAGCTTAGTTAAGGGGGCGGGCTATGGCTACACCTTC.

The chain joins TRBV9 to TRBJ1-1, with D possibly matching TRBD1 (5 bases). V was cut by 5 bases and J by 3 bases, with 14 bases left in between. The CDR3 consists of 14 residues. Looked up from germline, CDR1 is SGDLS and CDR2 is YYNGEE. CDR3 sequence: CASSFGGAYTEAFF. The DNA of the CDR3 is TGTGCCAGCAGTTTCGGAGGGGCCTACACTGAAGCTTTCTTT.

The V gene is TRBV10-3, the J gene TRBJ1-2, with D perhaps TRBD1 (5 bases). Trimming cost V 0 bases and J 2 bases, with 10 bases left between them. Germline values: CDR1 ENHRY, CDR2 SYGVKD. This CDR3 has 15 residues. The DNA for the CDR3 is TGTGCCATCAGTGAGTCACAGGCCACCAACTATGGCTACACCTTC. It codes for CAISESQATNYGYTF.

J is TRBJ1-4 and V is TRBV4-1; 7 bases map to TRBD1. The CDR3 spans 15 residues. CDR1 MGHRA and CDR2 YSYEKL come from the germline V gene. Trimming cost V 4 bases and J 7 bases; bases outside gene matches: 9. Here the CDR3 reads CASSPIRQGPEKLFF. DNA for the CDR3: TGCGCCAGCAGCCCGATAAGACAGGGTCCTGAAAAACTGTTTTTT.

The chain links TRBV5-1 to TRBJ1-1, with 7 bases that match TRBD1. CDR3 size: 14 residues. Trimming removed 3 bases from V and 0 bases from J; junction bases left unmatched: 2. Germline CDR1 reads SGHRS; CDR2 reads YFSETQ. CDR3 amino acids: CASSSGGVNTEAFF. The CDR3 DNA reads TGCGCCAGCAGCTCAGGGGGAGTGAACACTGAAGCTTTCTTT.

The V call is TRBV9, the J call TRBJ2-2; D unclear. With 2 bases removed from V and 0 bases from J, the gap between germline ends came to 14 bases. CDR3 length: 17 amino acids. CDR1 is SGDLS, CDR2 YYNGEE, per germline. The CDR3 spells CASSVLFSPANTGELFF. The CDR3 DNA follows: TGTGCCAGCAGCGTCTTATTTTCCCCGGCGAACACCGGGGAGCTGTTTTTT.

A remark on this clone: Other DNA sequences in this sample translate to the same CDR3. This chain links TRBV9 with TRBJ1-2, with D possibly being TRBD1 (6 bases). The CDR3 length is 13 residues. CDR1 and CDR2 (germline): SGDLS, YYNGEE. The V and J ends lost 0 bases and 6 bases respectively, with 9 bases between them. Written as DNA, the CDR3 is TGTGCCAGCAGCGTAGTTGGGGGCGATGGCTACACCTTC. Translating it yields CASSVVGGDGYTF. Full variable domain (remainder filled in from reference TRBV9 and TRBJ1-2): DSGVTQTPKHLITATGQRVTLRCSPRSGDLSVYWYQQSLDQGLQFLIQYYNGEERAKGNILERFSAQQFPDLHSELNLSSLELGDSALYFCASSVVGGDGYTFGSGTRLTVV.

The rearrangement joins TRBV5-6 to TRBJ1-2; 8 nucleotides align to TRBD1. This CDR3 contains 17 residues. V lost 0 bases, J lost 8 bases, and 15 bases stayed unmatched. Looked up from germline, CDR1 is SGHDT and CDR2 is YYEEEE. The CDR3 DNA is TGTGCCAGCAGCTTGGGGGGAGTTGGACAGGGTCATTGGGGCTACACCTTC. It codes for CASSLGGVGQGHWGYTF.

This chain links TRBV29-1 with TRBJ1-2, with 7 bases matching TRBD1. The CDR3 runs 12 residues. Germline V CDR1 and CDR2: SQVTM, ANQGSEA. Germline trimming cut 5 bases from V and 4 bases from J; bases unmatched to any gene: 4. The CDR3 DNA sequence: TGCAGCGTTCGCCGGGACAGCTATGGCTACACCTTC. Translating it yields CSVRRDSYGYTF.